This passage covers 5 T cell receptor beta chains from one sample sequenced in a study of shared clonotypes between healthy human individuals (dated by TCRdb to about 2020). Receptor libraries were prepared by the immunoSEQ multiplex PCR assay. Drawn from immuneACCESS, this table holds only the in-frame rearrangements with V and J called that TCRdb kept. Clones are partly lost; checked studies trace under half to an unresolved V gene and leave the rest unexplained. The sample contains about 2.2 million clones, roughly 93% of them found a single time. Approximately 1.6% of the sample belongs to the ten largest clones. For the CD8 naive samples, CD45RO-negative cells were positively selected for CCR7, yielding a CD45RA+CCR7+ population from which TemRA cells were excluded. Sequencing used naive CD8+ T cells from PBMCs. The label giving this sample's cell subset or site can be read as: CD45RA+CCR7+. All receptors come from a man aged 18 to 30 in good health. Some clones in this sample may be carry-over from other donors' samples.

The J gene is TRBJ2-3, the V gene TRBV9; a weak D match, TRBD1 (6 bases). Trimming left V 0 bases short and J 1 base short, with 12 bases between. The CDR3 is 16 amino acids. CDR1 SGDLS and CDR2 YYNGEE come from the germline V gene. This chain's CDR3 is CASSVAVAGGTDTQYF. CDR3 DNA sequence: TGTGCCAGCAGCGTAGCAGTGGCAGGGGGCACAGATACGCAGTATTTT. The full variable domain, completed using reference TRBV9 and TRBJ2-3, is DSGVTQTPKHLITATGQRVTLRCSPRSGDLSVYWYQQSLDQGLQFLIQYYNGEERAKGNILERFSAQQFPDLHSELNLSSLELGDSALYFCASSVAVAGGTDTQYFGPGTRLTVL.

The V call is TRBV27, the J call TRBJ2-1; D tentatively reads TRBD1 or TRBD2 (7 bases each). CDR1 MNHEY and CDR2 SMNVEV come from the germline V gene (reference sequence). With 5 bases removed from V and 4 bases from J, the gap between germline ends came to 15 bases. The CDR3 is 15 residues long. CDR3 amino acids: CASSPGGTVYNEQFF. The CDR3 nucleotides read TGTGCCAGCAGTCCCGGGGGGACAGTATACAATGAGCAGTTCTTC.

CDR3 protein: CASSPFSLEDYGYTF. In DNA form, the CDR3 reads TGTGCCAGCTCACCATTTTCTCTCGAGGACTATGGCTACACCTTC. The chain links TRBV18 to TRBJ1-2; D gene uncertain. The CDR3 length is 15 residues. V gave up 2 bases and J gave up 3 bases, with 13 bases separating them. The germline CDR1 and CDR2 sequences are KGHSH and LQKENI.

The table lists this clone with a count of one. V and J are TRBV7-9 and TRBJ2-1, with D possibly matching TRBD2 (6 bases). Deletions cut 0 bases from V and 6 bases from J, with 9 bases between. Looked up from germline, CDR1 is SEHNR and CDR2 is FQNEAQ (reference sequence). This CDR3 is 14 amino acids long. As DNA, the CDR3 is TGTGCCAGCAGCTTAGCACAGGAGGGCAATGAGCAGTTCTTC. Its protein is CASSLAQEGNEQFF.

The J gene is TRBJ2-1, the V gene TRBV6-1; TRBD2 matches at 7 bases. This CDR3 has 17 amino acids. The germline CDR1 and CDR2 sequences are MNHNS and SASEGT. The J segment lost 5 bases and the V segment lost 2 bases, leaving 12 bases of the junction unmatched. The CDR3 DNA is TGTGCCAGCAGTGAATTAGCGGGTACGTTCCTACACAATGAGCAGTTCTTC. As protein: CASSELAGTFLHNEQFF.